The entry that follows covers one T cell receptor (beta chain) sequence. V dropped 5 bases and J dropped 5; count of bases not matched to a gene: 5. The germline V gene has CDR1 MDHEN and CDR2 SYDVKM. CDR3 length equals 13 residues. These data originate in a study of Ad26.COV2.S vaccination and SARS-CoV-2 variants. Study background: Trial arm assignment for the donor was COV1001 Ad26.COV2.S.

Sequencing used immunoSEQ multiplex PCR; TCRdb keeps in-frame clones, though not all of them. Seen here are about 410,000 clones, approximately 89% observed once, and the top ten hold around 1.8%. Treatment in this sample: some 19 received Ad26.COV2.S at low or high dose, single or two shots; several received placebo; per-sample allocation not given. Specimen acquisition occurred on day 63 following the initial vaccine or placebo injection. Sequencing used peripheral blood, obtained in a trial of Ad26.COV2.S vaccine versus placebo. The V and J genes are TRBV28 and TRBJ1-1; TRBD1 agrees at 7 bases. The sequence was collected from a person between 18 and 65 years old who received the Ad26.COV2.S COVID-19 vaccine or a placebo. CDR3 residues: CASSLDRATEAFF. Here the CDR3 DNA reads TGTGCCAGCAGTCTAGACAGGGCAACTGAAGCTTTCTTT.